This entry lists 20 T cell receptor beta chains sequenced from one sample in a study of CD8+CD57+ T cells in acquired aplastic anemia. Genomic DNA, serving as template, underwent TCR beta VDJ and CDR3 profiling. Each CDR3 protein is one row after TCRdb ran MiXCR on the reads. The sample shows hundreds of thousands of distinct CDR3 sequences, 82% of them seen only once. Flow cytometry had shown expanded CD8+CD57+ cells in the patients chosen for sequencing. Material for sequencing was sorted CD4+, CD8+, or CD8+CD57+ T cells (not recorded which) from PBMCs. These TCRs come from a human donor with aplastic anemia.

The J gene is TRBJ2-2, the V gene TRBV5-5; no firm D call. The DNA end favors TRBJ1-1, so the J call may be wrong. Germline CDR1 and CDR2: SGHKS and YYEKEE (reference sequence). The CDR3 is 14 amino acids. This CDR3 is CASSLEGFNTEAFF. CDR3 nucleotide sequence: TGTGCCAGCAGCTTGGAAGGGTTCAACACTGAAGCTTTCTTT.

Notes on this clonotype: At one boundary the junction diverges from the germline segment, which might be a read error. This chain links TRBV7-9 with TRBJ2-7, with 7 bases identical to TRBD1. The CDR3 has 14 amino acids. Per the germline V gene, CDR1 is SEHNR and CDR2 is FQNEAQ (reference sequence). The CDR3 nucleotides are TGTGCCACCAGCCGCCGGGACAGAGGCCCAGAGCAGCACTTC. As protein: CATSRRDRGPEQHF.

This clonotype was observed a single time. At one end, the junction sequence differs from germline, possibly due to a read error. This chain joins TRBV7-9 and TRBJ2-1; D possibly corresponds to TRBD2 (5 bases). Germline values: CDR1 SEHNR, CDR2 FQNEAQ (reference sequence). The CDR3 sequence is 13 residues long. CDR3 nucleotides: TGTGCCAGCAGTGATGGGAGAATCCATGAGCAGGTCTTC. It encodes CASSDGRIHEQVF.

A note on this clonotype: The junction departs from the called germline gene at one end, perhaps through a read error. This chain connects TRBV7-4 to TRBJ2-5; weak D call: TRBD1 (5 bases). This CDR3 has 14 residues. Per the germline V gene, CDR1 is SGHVT and CDR2 is SQSDAQ. The CDR3 loop reads CATSSDSKKETQHF. Written as DNA, the CDR3 is TGTGCCACCAGCTCAGACAGCAAGAAAGAGACCCAGCACTTC.

On this clonotype itself: The germline gene is not matched at one end of the junction; a read error may be the cause. The rearrangement joins TRBV15 to TRBJ2-5; no definite D call. Germline V gene lookup returns CDR1 LNHNV and CDR2 YYDKDF (reference sequence). The CDR3 contains 14 residues. CDR3 region: CASSMGSGQDTQYF. Here the CDR3 DNA reads TGTGCCAGCAGCATGGGCTCAGGTCAAGATACCCAGTACTTC.

The chain has TRBV5-1 and TRBJ1-1; tentatively, D is TRBD1 (5 bases). The CDR3 spans 15 residues. The germline V gene has CDR1 SGHRS and CDR2 YFSETQ. V shed 4 bases and J shed 2 bases, with 15 bases lying between them. The CDR3 nucleotides read TGCGCCAGCAGCGTGGGGGGAATACGTAACACTGAAGCTTTCTTT. Translating gives CASSVGGIRNTEAFF. Supplemented by reference TRBV5-1 and TRBJ1-1, the full variable domain reads KAGVTQTPRYLIKTRGQQVTLSCSPISGHRSVSWYQQTPGQGLQFLFEYFSETQRNKGNFPGRFSGRQFSNSRSEMNVSTLELGDSALYLCASSVGGIRNTEAFFGQGTRLTVV.

The chain links TRBV7-9 to TRBJ2-1; the D gene is possibly TRBD2 (6 bases). The CDR3 covers 16 residues. V lost 1 base and J lost 6, with 16 bases in between. Germline V gene sequence: CDR1 SEHNR, CDR2 FQNEAQ (reference sequence). The CDR3 sequence: CASSLERSGGTNEQFF. The CDR3 region has the DNA TGTGCCAGCAGCTTAGAAAGAAGCGGCGGGACCAATGAGCAGTTCTTC.

The J gene is TRBJ1-1, the V gene TRBV20-1; D unclear. CDR1 and CDR2 from the germline V gene are DFQATT and SNEGSKA (reference sequence). The CDR3 is made up of 12 amino acids. The CDR3 nucleotides are TGCAGCGCCAGTAATTGGGAACGCAAGACTTTCTTT. It yields the protein CSASNWERKTFF.

This clonotype was seen many times. CDR3 region: CASSPVAGPEKLFF. CDR3 sequence (DNA): TGTGCCAGCTCACCTGTCGCAGGACCAGAAAAACTGTTTTTT. The chain recombines TRBV18 with TRBJ1-4; D call uncertain. V was trimmed by 3 bases and J by 8 bases, leaving 13 bases between them. From germline, CDR1 is KGHSH and CDR2 LQKENI. CDR3 length equals 14 residues. Using reference TRBV18 and TRBJ1-4 for the parts outside the CDR3, the full variable domain is NAGVMQNPRHLVRRRGQEARLRCSPMKGHSHVYWYRQLPEEGLKFMVYLQKENIIDESGMPKERFSAEFPKEGPSILRIQQVVRGDSAAYFCASSPVAGPEKLFFGSGTQLSVL.

The rearrangement joins TRBV7-3 to TRBJ1-1, with D tentatively TRBD1 (5 bases). The germline V gene encodes CDR1 SGHTA and CDR2 FQGTGA. V was trimmed by 8 bases and J by 11 bases, leaving 27 bases between them. The CDR3 is 15 amino acids. Written as DNA, the CDR3 is TGTGCCAGCTCCTTAGATCCGAACGGGGACGATGACGCTTTCTTT. Translated, it gives CASSLDPNGDDDAFF.

The genes are TRBV7-2 and TRBJ1-2; TRBD1 aligns across 8 bases. V lost 4 bases and J lost 3; bases outside the gene matches: 7. The CDR3 runs 15 residues. Germline CDR1 and CDR2: SGHTA and FQGNSA. DNA for the CDR3: TGTGCCAGCAGCTGGGGGACAGGCTATTACTATGGCTACACCTTC. It yields the protein CASSWGTGYYYGYTF.

The chain joins TRBV19 to TRBJ2-1, with D uncertain. Germline V CDR1 and CDR2: LNHDA, SQIVND (reference sequence). The CDR3 has 15 residues. V shed 2 bases and J shed 4 bases, with 12 bases lying between them. The DNA for the CDR3 is TGTGCCAGTAGTATAACTAACGAGAGTTACAATGAGCAGTTCTTC. Its protein product is CASSITNESYNEQFF.

J is TRBJ2-7 and V is TRBV9, with 7 bases identical to TRBD1. CDR3 length: 18 residues. V shed 4 bases and J 2 bases; nucleotides not matched to a gene: 18. Germline-derived CDR1 and CDR2 are SGDLS and YYNGEE. The CDR3 is CASSLHPDGTAHAYEQYV. The CDR3 DNA reads TGTGCCAGCAGCTTACATCCAGACGGGACAGCTCATGCCTACGAGCAGTACGTC.

This clonotype came up many times. Mismatch with germline at one junction end may stem from a read error. The CDR3 nucleotides read TGTGCCAGCAGCTTAGCAGGCGGAGGGCAAGATGAAGCTTTT. This codes for CASSLAGGGQDEAF. This chain joins TRBV7-3 and TRBJ2-3; maybe TRBD2 (6 bases). The CDR3 is 14 amino acids. Per germline, CDR1 SGHTA and CDR2 FQGTGA.

The genes are TRBV2 and TRBJ1-1; tentatively, D is TRBD1 (6 bases). The end of the DNA is better explained by TRBJ2-3, so the J call may be wrong. This CDR3 is built from 15 residues. The V gene's germline CDR1 is SNHLY and CDR2 FYNNEI. The DNA of the CDR3 is TGTGCCAGCAGCGTATTTCAGACAGGCACAACTGCGCAGTATTTT. Translation: CASSVFQTGTTAQYF.

J is TRBJ1-2 and V is TRBV7-2, with TRBD1 as a possible D gene (5 bases). The CDR3 is 15 residues long. Germline loops: CDR1 SGHTA, CDR2 FQGNSA. Trimming took 4 bases from V and 14 from J, leaving 26 bases between them. The CDR3 is CASSSAGPAYFGCTF. In DNA, the CDR3 is TGTGCCAGCAGCTCCGCGGGGCCTGCGTACTTTGGCTGTACCTTC.

Note on this clonotype: A read error may account for a junction end that differs from germline. V and J are TRBV5-1 and TRBJ2-3; D is ambiguous. The CDR3 spans 13 residues. Per germline, CDR1 SGHRS and CDR2 YFSETQ. CDR3 DNA: TGCGCCAGCGGCGACGAAGTCTCAGAGACGCAGTATTTT. Translating gives CASGDEVSETQYF.

For this clonotype: A much larger clone lies a single base off, so this may be a read error. The V and J genes are TRBV7-8 and TRBJ2-3; D may match TRBD1 or TRBD2 (7 bases each). Germline CDR1 reads SGHVS; CDR2 reads FQNEAQ. The CDR3 covers 14 residues. This CDR3 is CASSFDPSGTALSF. The CDR3 DNA reads TGTGCCAGCAGCTTTGATCCAAGCGGGACAGCCCTTTCCTTT. Based on the CDR3 plus reference TRBV7-8 and TRBJ2-3, the full variable domain is GAGVSQSPRYKVAKRGQDVALRCDPISGHVSLFWYQQALGQGPEFLTYFQNEAQLDKSGLPSDRFFAERPEGSVSTLKIQRTQQEDSAVYLCASSFDPSGTALSFGPGTRLTVL.

The chain carries TRBV11-3 and TRBJ2-7; tentatively, D is TRBD1 (5 bases). This CDR3 is built from 13 residues. The germline V gene encodes CDR1 SGHNT and CDR2 YENEEA. V gave up 1 base and J gave up 5 bases, with 9 bases separating them. CDR3 in amino acids: CASSLVVTDEQYF. The CDR3 DNA reads TGTGCCAGCAGCTTAGTTGTGACAGACGAGCAGTACTTC.

The gene calls are TRBV12-3 or TRBV12-4 and TRBJ2-7, with a weak D call TRBD2 (5 bases). The CDR3 consists of 16 residues. Trimming removed 9 bases from V and 7 bases from J, with 28 bases in between. The CDR3 coding sequence is TGTGCCAGTTCGGCTGGCGGGTGGGGAATGAGTGATGAGCAGTACGTC. Translated: CASSAGGWGMSDEQYV.